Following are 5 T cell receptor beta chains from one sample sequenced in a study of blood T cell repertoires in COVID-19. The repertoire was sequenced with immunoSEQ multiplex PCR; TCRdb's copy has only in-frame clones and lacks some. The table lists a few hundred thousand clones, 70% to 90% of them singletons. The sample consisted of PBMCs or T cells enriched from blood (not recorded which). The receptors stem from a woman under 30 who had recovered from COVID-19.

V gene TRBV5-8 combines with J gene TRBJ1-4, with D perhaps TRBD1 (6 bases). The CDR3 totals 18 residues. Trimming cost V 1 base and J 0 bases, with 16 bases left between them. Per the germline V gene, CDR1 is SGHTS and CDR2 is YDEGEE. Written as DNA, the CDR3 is TGTGCCAGCAGCTTGCCCCCTGGACAGACAGCAACTAATGAAAAACTGTTTTTT. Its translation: CASSLPPGQTATNEKLFF.

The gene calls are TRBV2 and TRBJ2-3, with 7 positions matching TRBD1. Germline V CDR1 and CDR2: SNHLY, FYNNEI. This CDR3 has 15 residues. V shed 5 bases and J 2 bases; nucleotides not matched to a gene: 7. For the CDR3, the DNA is TGTGCCAGCAGTTCGACAGGGATTTACACAGATACGCAGTATTTT. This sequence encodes CASSSTGIYTDTQYF.

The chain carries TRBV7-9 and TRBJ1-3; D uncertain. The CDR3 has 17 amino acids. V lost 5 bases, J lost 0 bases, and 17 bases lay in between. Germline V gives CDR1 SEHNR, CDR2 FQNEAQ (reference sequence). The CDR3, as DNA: TGTGCCAGCAGCCCAGACAAACAGTATTTCTCTGGAAACACCATATATTTT. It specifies CASSPDKQYFSGNTIYF. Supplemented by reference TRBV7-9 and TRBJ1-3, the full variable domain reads DTGVSQNPRHKITKRGQNVTFRCDPISEHNRLYWYRQTLGQGPEFLTYFQNEAQLEKSRLLSDRFSAERPKGSFSTLEIQRTEQGDSAMYLCASSPDKQYFSGNTIYFGEGSWLTVV.

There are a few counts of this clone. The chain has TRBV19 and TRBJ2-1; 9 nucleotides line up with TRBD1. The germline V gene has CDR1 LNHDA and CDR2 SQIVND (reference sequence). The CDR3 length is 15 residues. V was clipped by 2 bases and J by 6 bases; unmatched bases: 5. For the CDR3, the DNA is TGTGCCAGTAGTATAACAGGACAGGGGAGCAATGAGCAGTTCTTC. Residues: CASSITGQGSNEQFF.

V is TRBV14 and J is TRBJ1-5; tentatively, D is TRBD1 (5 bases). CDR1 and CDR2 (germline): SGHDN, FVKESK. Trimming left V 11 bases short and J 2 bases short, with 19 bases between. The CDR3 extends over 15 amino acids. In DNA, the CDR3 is TGTGCCGCCCTCTGGGGGAGGGAGGGCAATCAGCCCCAGCATTTT. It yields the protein CAALWGREGNQPQHF. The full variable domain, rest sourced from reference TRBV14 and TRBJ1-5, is EAGVTQFPSHSVIEKGQTVTLRCDPISGHDNLYWYRRVMGKEIKFLLHFVKESKQDESGMPNNRFLAERTGGTYSTLKVQPAELEDSGVYFCAALWGREGNQPQHFGDGTRLSIL.